The TCR beta chain under discussion was sequenced for a study of CD8+ T cells in alopecia areata. About the research overall: Treated patients swallowed 5 to 10 mg of oral tofacitinib twice daily. It was 6 to 18 months of tofacitinib, and then there were 6 months off drug. Broader study findings: Relative to mice, TCR sharing across patients was less clear, a difference possibly HLA-related. Clonality was higher in lesional than normal scalp, especially in alopecia totalis/universalis.

Following RNA extraction, reverse transcription yielded cDNA that acted as the sequencing template. Measured with immunoSEQ multiplex PCR; TCRdb has only the in-frame clones, and not every one. Here the sample spans about 140,000 clones, about 47% being singletons. About this clone: Its antigen is not known.

The V gene lost 7 bases and the J gene lost 0 bases, with 13 bases spanning the gap. The CDR3 length is 14 residues. Germline V lookup: CDR1 SQVTM, CDR2 ANQGSEA. The starting material was CD4+ T cells sorted from blood, obtained at week 0. The V call is TRBV29-1, the J call TRBJ2-4; D call uncertain. This receptor was taken from a human donor with alopecia areata. CDR3 nucleotide sequence: TGCAGCGGGCTAGTGGGCTTAGCCAAAAACATTCAGTACTTC. Translation gives CSGLVGLAKNIQYF.